This TCR beta chain was sequenced in a study of T-cell memory formation after mild COVID-19. The CDR3 loop spans 15 amino acids. V shed 4 bases, J shed 0 bases, and the junction held 3 bases outside the gene matches. Per the germline V gene, CDR1 is LGHNA and CDR2 is YSLEER. TCRdb called the 5' RACE reads again in MiXCR, with one record for every CDR3 protein. The table records 170,000 or so distinct CDR3 sequences, over 20% of them present only once. This clonotype was counted between two and nine times. The receptor was isolated from an adult woman who had mild COVID-19 (a few samples of this study predate the infection). Cell type and time point are not known. Sequencing input: PBMCs or a T cell subset sorted from them (not recorded which). The chain has TRBV4-3 and TRBJ2-1, with 7 bases identical to TRBD1. The chain's CDR3 is CASSPGTASYNEQFF. Here the CDR3 DNA reads TGCGCCAGCAGCCCCGGGACAGCCTCCTACAATGAGCAGTTCTTC.